This TCR beta chain stems from a study of blood T cell repertoires in COVID-19. Looking at the study overall: Donors in the United States, Italy and Spain gave samples during acute or convalescent COVID-19. T cells, B-cell-depleted T cells, or PBMCs supplied cDNA or gDNA.

Original handling: The authors estimated nucleated cell counts from reference gene primer amplification. Profiling relied on immunoSEQ multiplex PCR, and the TCRdb table lists in-frame clones only, not all of them. V and J calls and clone size come straight from that table; D and trimming were deduced from the DNA. The sample has around 170,000 clones; around 83% are singletons. Trimming took 0 bases from V and 4 from J, leaving 11 bases between them. The CDR3 has 15 amino acids. In germline, CDR1 is MDHEN, CDR2 SYDVKM. While infection was still active, Seattle patients were enrolled and then followed longitudinally.

The receptor comes from a woman between 70 and 85 years old with COVID-19, enrolled during active disease. The rearrangement joins TRBV28 to TRBJ2-3; maybe TRBD1 (6 bases). Sequencing input: peripheral blood. The DNA for the CDR3 is TGTGCCAGCAGTTTATGGGGGGCCGGGTCAGATACGCAGTATTTT. It codes for CASSLWGAGSDTQYF.